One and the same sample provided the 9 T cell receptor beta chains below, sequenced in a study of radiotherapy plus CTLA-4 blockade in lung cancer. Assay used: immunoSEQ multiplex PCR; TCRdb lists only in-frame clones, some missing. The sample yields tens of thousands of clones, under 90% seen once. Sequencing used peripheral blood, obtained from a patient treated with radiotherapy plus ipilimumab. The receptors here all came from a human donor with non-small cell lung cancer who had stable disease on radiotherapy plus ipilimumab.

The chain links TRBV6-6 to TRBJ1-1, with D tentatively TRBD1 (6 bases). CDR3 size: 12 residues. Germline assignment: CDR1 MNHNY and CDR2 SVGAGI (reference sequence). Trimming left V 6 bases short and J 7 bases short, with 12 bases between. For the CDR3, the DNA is TGTGCCAGCAGGTACCGGGACATTGAAGCTTTCTTT. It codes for CASRYRDIEAFF.

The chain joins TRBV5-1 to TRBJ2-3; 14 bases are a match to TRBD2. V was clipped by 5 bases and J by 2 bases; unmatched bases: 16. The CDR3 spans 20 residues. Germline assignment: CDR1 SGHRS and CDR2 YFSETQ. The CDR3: CASREFELGLAGGPTDTQYF. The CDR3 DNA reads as TGCGCCAGCAGAGAATTCGAATTAGGACTAGCGGGAGGCCCCACAGATACGCAGTATTTT.

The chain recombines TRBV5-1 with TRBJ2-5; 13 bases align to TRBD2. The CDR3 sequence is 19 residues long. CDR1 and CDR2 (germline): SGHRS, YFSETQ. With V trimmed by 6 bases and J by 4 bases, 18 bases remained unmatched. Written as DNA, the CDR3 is TGCGCCAGCACCCAGCAACCGGGACTAGCGGGATTGTCCCGAGAGACCCAGTACTTC. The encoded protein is CASTQQPGLAGLSRETQYF.

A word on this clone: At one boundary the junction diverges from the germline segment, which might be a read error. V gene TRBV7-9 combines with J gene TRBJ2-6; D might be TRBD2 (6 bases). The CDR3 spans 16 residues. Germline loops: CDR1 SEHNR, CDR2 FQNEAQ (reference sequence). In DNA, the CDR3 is TGTGCCAGCAGATTAGCGGAATCTTCTGGGGCCAACGTCCTGACTTTC. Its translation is CASRLAESSGANVLTF.

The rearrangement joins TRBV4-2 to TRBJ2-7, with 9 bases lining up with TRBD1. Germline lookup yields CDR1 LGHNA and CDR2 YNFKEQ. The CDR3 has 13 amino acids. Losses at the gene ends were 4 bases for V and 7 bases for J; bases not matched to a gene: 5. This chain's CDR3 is CASSRDRDGEQYF. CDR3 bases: TGTGCCAGCAGCCGGGACAGGGATGGGGAGCAGTACTTC.

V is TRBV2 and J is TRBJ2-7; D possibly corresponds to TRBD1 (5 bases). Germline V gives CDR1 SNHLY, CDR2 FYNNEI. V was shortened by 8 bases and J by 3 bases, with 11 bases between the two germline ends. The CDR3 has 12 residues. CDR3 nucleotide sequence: TGTGCCAGCGGCCAGGGCTACTACGAGCAGTACTTC. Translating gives CASGQGYYEQYF.

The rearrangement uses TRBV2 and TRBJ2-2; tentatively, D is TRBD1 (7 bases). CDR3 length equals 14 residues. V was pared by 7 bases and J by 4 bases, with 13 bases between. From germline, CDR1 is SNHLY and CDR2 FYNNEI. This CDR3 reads CASTGGGLTGELFF. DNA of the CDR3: TGTGCCAGCACCGGAGGGGGCCTCACCGGGGAGCTGTTTTTT.

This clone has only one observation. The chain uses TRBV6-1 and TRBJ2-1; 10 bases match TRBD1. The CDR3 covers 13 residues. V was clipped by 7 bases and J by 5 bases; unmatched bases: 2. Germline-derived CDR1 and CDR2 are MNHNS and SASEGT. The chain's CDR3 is CASMGQGHNEQFF. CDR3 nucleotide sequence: TGTGCCAGCATGGGACAGGGGCACAATGAGCAGTTCTTC.

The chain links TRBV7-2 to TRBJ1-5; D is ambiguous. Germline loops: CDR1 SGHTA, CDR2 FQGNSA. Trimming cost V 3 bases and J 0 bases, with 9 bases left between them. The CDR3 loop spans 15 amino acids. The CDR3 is CASSFSSYSNQPQHF. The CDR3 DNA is TGTGCCAGCAGCTTTTCAAGTTATAGCAATCAGCCCCAGCATTTT.